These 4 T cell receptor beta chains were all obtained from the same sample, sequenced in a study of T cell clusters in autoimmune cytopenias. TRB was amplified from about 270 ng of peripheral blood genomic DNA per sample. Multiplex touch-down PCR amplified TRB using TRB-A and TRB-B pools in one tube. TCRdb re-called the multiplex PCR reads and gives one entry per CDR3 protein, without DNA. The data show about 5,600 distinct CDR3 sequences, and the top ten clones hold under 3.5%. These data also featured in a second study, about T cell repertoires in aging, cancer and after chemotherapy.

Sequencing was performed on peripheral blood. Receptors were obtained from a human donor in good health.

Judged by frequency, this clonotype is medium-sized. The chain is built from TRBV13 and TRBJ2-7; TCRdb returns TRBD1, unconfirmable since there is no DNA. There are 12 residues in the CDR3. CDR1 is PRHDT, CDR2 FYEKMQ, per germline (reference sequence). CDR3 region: CASSKTGTLLYF. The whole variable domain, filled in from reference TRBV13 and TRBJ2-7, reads AAGVIQSPRHLIKEKRETATLKCYPIPRHDTVYWYQQGPGQDPQFLISFYEKMQSDKGSIPDRFSAQQFSDYHSELNMSSLELGDSALYFCASSKTGTLLYFGPGTRLTVT.

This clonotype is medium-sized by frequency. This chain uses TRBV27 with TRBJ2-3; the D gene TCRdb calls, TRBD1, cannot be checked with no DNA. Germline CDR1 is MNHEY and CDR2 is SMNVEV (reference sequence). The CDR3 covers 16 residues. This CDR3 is CASSRTGTRDTDTQYF.

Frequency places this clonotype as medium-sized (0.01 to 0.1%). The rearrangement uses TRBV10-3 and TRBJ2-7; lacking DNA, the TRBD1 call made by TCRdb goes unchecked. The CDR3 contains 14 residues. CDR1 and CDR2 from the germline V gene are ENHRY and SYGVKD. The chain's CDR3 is CAISGRQGFYEQYF.

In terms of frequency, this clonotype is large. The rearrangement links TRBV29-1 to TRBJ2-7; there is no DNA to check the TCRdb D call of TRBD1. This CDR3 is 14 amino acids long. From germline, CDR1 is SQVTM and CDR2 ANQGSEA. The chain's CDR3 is CSVESAGGGYEQYF.